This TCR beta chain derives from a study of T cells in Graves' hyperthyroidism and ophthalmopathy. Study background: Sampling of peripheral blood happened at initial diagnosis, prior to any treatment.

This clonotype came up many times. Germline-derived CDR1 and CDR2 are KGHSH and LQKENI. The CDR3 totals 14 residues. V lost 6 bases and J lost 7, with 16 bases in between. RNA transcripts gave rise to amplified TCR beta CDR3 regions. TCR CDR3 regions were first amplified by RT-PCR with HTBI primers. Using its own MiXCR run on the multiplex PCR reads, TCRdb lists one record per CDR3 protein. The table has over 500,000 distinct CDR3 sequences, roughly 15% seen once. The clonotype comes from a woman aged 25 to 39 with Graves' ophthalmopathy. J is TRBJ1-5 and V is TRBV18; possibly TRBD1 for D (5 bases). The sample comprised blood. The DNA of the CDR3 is TGTGCCAGCTCGCCATTGCTTGGGGCCCAGCCCCAGCATTTT. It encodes CASSPLLGAQPQHF. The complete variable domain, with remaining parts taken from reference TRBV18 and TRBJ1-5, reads NAGVMQNPRHLVRRRGQEARLRCSPMKGHSHVYWYRQLPEEGLKFMVYLQKENIIDESGMPKERFSAEFPKEGPSILRIQQVVRGDSAAYFCASSPLLGAQPQHFGDGTRLSIL.